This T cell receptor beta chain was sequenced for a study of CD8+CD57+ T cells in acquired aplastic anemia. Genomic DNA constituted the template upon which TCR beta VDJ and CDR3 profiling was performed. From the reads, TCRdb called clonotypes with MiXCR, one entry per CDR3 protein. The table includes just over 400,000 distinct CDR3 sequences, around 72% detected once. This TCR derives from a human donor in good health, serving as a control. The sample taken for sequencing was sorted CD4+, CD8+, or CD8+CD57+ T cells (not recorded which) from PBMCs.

The CDR3 region is CASSKGRGWMNTEAFF. In nucleotides, the CDR3 is TGTGCCAGTAGCAAGGGCCGGGGGTGGATGAACACTGAAGCTTTCTTT. This sequence joins TRBV19 and TRBJ1-1; TRBD1 might be the D (5 bases). Germline V gene sequence: CDR1 LNHDA, CDR2 SQIVND (reference sequence). V was cut by 6 bases and J by 0 bases, with 17 bases left in between. The CDR3 length is 16 residues. The full variable domain, with the rest looked up from reference TRBV19 and TRBJ1-1, is DGGITQSPKYLFRKEGQNVTLSCEQNLNHDAMYWYRQDPGQGLRLIYYSQIVNDFQKGDIAEGYSVSREKKESFPLTVTSAQKNPTAFYLCASSKGRGWMNTEAFFGQGTRLTVV.